This T cell receptor (beta chain) was documented in a study of siplizumab effects on memory and regulatory T cells. Study-wide results and caveats: Naive T cells were seen as more diverse than memory cells and as major alloresponse contributors.

TCRdb's copy holds only in-frame clones and misses some; the assay was immunoSEQ multiplex PCR. Among 110,000 or so clones listed, 90% to 95% were seen once. Of note for this clone: Its antigen is still unknown.

The CDR3 totals 13 residues. Trimming removed 9 bases from V and 3 bases from J; junction bases left unmatched: 2. The V gene's germline CDR1 is LNHDA and CDR2 SQIVND (reference sequence). The sequenced sample was CD4+ T cells sorted from blood. This sequence was found in a human donor in good health. This chain links TRBV19 with TRBJ2-7; 13 bases align to TRBD2. CDR3 loop: CASRTSGGYEQYF. DNA for the CDR3: TGTGCCAGCAGGACTAGCGGGGGCTACGAGCAGTACTTC.